This TCR beta chain stems from a study of regulatory T cells in long-lasting Graves disease. Time point described: newly diagnosed GD, antithyroid drugs for less than 3 months. The authors made the TCR library using RNA they extracted from PBMCs. Germline loops: CDR1 ENHRY, CDR2 SYGVKD. The CDR3 contains 15 residues. With 5 bases clipped from V and 4 bases from J, the junction kept 5 bases outside the gene matches. Combining iRepertoire HTBI primers with Arm-PCR of CDR3 regions, the authors built TCR beta libraries. TCRdb processed the multiplex PCR reads anew with MiXCR; each CDR3 protein has one entry. The sample includes a few hundred thousand distinct CDR3 sequences, approximately 15% of them seen just once. On this clonotype: A much bigger clone sits one base away, suggesting this may be a read error.

The same specimen was also included in a second study, on T cells in Graves' hyperthyroidism and ophthalmopathy. That study adds: HTBI primers drove first-round RT-PCR of the TCR CDR3.

This rearrangement joins TRBV10-3 to TRBJ2-1; 10 bases map to TRBD2. Sample: peripheral blood mononuclear cells (PBMCs), taken at new diagnosis, from a patient treated with antithyroid drugs. The sequence was collected from a man younger than 45 with Graves disease. The CDR3: CAISSAGGTYNEQFF. CDR3 nucleotide sequence: TGTGCCATCAGTTCAGCGGGAGGGACGTACAATGAGCAGTTCTTC.